What follows are 30 T cell receptor beta chains derived from one specimen sequenced in a study of technical replicates of blood from a few donors. This table comes from immunoSEQ multiplex PCR, and its TCRdb copy is limited to in-frame clones, with some not included. The sample holds tens of thousands of clones; around nine tenths are singletons and the top ten take approximately 5%. Sequencing was carried out using PBMCs. The receptor set was obtained from a human donor in good health. Some clones in this sample may be carry-over from other donors' samples.

The chain carries TRBV19 and TRBJ2-5; the D gene is possibly TRBD2 (7 bases). The V gene's germline CDR1 is LNHDA and CDR2 SQIVND (reference sequence). This CDR3 region has 17 residues. V was trimmed by 0 bases and J by 5 bases, leaving 19 bases between them. CDR3 bases: TGTGCCAGTAGTATAGATCTGGGGGGGGGCACCCTGGAGACCCAGTACTTC. Amino acids: CASSIDLGGGTLETQYF.

The V call is TRBV4-1, the J call TRBJ2-2; D is unresolved. V was trimmed by 3 bases and J by 5 bases, leaving 10 bases between them. Germline CDR1 and CDR2: MGHRA and YSYEKL. The CDR3 spans 14 residues. This CDR3 is CASSQVVFTGELFF. As DNA, the CDR3 is TGCGCCAGCAGCCAGGTAGTGTTTACCGGGGAGCTGTTTTTT.

The chain employs TRBV4-1 and TRBJ1-2; 9 bases fit TRBD1. Germline CDR1 MGHRA, CDR2 YSYEKL. CDR3 length: 16 amino acids. V gave up 3 bases and J gave up 7 bases; unmatched junction bases: 12. The CDR3 DNA follows: TGCGCCAGCAGCCAGGGGGGGACAGGGAGGTTTGGTGGCTACACCTTC. As protein: CASSQGGTGRFGGYTF.

This clone was seen a handful of times. The chain links TRBV7-2 to TRBJ2-7, with 7 bases identical to TRBD2. The CDR3 spans 16 residues. The ends lost 1 base at V and 3 bases at J; junction bases unmatched: 9. Germline V CDR1 and CDR2: SGHTA, FQGNSA. The DNA of the CDR3 is TGTGCCAGCAGCTTAGAGTCGCAGCGGGGCGACTACGAGCAGTACTTC. It codes for CASSLESQRGDYEQYF.

The rearrangement joins TRBV2 to TRBJ1-1, with D hard to call. This CDR3 has 11 residues. Deletions cut 10 bases from V and 2 bases from J, with 8 bases between. The germline V gene has CDR1 SNHLY and CDR2 FYNNEI. CDR3 nucleotides: TGTGCCACCAAAATTAACACTGAAGCTTTCTTT. This codes for CATKINTEAFF.

The gene calls are TRBV6-5 and TRBJ1-3; maybe TRBD1 (5 bases). Germline lookup yields CDR1 MNHEY and CDR2 SVGAGI. V dropped 2 bases and J dropped 4 bases, with 9 bases sitting between them. This CDR3 is built from 14 residues. The DNA of the CDR3 is TGTGCCAGCAGTTACAGGGGAACAGGAAACACCATATATTTT. Its translation: CASSYRGTGNTIYF.

The V gene is TRBV16, the J gene TRBJ2-1, with 11 bases matching TRBD2. The CDR3 length is 18 residues. Germline V gives CDR1 KGHSY, CDR2 FQNENV. The J segment lost 2 bases and the V segment lost 1 base, leaving 7 bases of the junction unmatched. This chain's CDR3 is CASSQWLAGGTTYNEQFF. The CDR3 region has the DNA TGTGCCAGCAGCCAATGGCTAGCGGGAGGCACAACCTACAATGAGCAGTTCTTC.

The rearrangement links TRBV5-1 to TRBJ1-2; 7 bases line up with TRBD1. The trim removed 5 bases at V and 3 bases at J, leaving 10 bases unmatched. The CDR3 runs 15 residues. Germline assignment: CDR1 SGHRS and CDR2 YFSETQ. CDR3 DNA: TGCGCCAGCAGGCCGAGACAGGGCATTCACTATGGCTACACCTTC. Encoded protein: CASRPRQGIHYGYTF. The entire variable domain, with the rest obtained from reference TRBV5-1 and TRBJ1-2, is as follows: KAGVTQTPRYLIKTRGQQVTLSCSPISGHRSVSWYQQTPGQGLQFLFEYFSETQRNKGNFPGRFSGRQFSNSRSEMNVSTLELGDSALYLCASRPRQGIHYGYTFGSGTRLTVV.

This chain links TRBV7-2 with TRBJ1-5; no clear D gene. Germline V gene sequence: CDR1 SGHTA, CDR2 FQGNSA. This CDR3 region has 15 residues. V was cut by 5 bases and J by 2 bases, with 13 bases left in between. CDR3 DNA: TGTGCCAGCAGCCATCCCGGCCGGGGCAATCAGCCCCAGCATTTT. Translated, it gives CASSHPGRGNQPQHF.

V gene TRBV18 combines with J gene TRBJ2-3; the match to TRBD2 covers 7 bases. The CDR3 runs to 15 residues. Germline CDR1 KGHSH, CDR2 LQKENI. V dropped 1 base and J dropped 1; count of bases not matched to a gene: 2. The CDR3 region is CASSPQLAGTDTQYF. Here the CDR3 DNA reads TGTGCCAGCTCACCACAGCTAGCGGGCACAGATACGCAGTATTTT.

The chain links TRBV2 to TRBJ1-4, with 9 bases matching TRBD1. The V and J ends lost 6 bases and 5 bases, in that order; junction bases with no gene match: 7. CDR1 and CDR2 from the germline V gene are SNHLY and FYNNEI. CDR3 length: 15 residues. CDR3 sequence reads: CASSVTGGLNEKLFF. CDR3 nucleotides: TGTGCCAGCAGCGTGACAGGGGGGTTGAATGAAAAACTGTTTTTT.

The V call is TRBV5-6, the J call TRBJ1-5; unclear D gene. The CDR3 runs 13 residues. The V gene lost 2 bases and the J gene lost 9 bases, with 12 bases spanning the gap. Germline values: CDR1 SGHDT, CDR2 YYEEEE. The CDR3 here is CASSLWAMGPQHF. CDR3 bases: TGTGCCAGCAGCTTATGGGCCATGGGGCCCCAGCATTTT.

CDR3 amino acids: CASSSGPSGHNYEQYF. In nucleotides, the CDR3 is TGTGCCAGCAGTTCGGGTCCTAGCGGCCATAATTACGAGCAGTACTTC. This chain joins TRBV27 and TRBJ2-7; 7 bases map to TRBD2. J was trimmed by 4 bases and V by 4 bases; bases with no gene match: 13. The CDR3 spans 16 residues. Germline CDR1 MNHEY, CDR2 SMNVEV (reference sequence).

This clone was recorded only once. The genes are TRBV9 and TRBJ1-5; D call uncertain. Per the germline V gene, CDR1 is SGDLS and CDR2 is YYNGEE. The CDR3 runs 13 residues. The V end was cut by 0 bases, the J end by 4 bases, with 5 bases between. The CDR3 spells CASSVEENQPQHF. For the CDR3, the DNA is TGTGCCAGCAGCGTAGAGGAGAATCAGCCCCAGCATTTT.

The rearrangement joins TRBV7-6 to TRBJ2-7, with D possibly being TRBD1 (6 bases). The V end was cut by 1 base, the J end by 5 bases, with 15 bases between. CDR3 length: 15 amino acids. Germline lookup yields CDR1 SGHVS and CDR2 FNYEAQ. The DNA of the CDR3 is TGTGCCAGCAGCTTAGAACCAGGGGCGGTCCACGAGCAGTACTTC. Residues: CASSLEPGAVHEQYF.

This rearrangement joins TRBV27 to TRBJ2-3, with 14 bases identical to TRBD2. Germline CDR1 MNHEY, CDR2 SMNVEV (reference sequence). Germline trimming cut 10 bases from V and 0 bases from J; bases unmatched to any gene: 15. This CDR3 region has 19 residues. The DNA of the CDR3 is TGTGCCAACTCAACGACTAGCGGGAGGGGGGACCCTAGCACAGATACGCAGTATTTT. It encodes CANSTTSGRGDPSTDTQYF.

The V call is TRBV4-2, the J call TRBJ1-2; D remains ambiguous. The CDR3 has 15 residues. Germline-derived CDR1 and CDR2 are LGHNA and YNFKEQ. V was cut by 0 bases and J by 0 bases, with 8 bases left in between. The CDR3 here is CASSQDRGANYGYTF. In nucleotides, the CDR3 is TGTGCCAGCAGCCAAGATCGCGGAGCTAACTATGGCTACACCTTC.

The CDR3 DNA reads TGTGCCACCGACTCCGGACTAGGGGACAATGAGCAGTTCTTC. This codes for CATDSGLGDNEQFF. The chain combines TRBV10-3 with TRBJ2-1, with 7 bases lining up with TRBD2. The CDR3 is 14 residues long. V lost 10 bases and J lost 5; bases outside the gene matches: 11. Germline V gene data show CDR1 as ENHRY and CDR2 as SYGVKD.

The gene calls are TRBV5-1 and TRBJ2-3; 8 positions match TRBD2. Trimming cost V 1 base and J 5 bases; bases outside gene matches: 9. The CDR3 length is 16 residues. CDR1 SGHRS and CDR2 YFSETQ come from the germline V gene. DNA of the CDR3: TGCGCCAGCAGCTTGAGTGATAGCGGGACCCGAGATACGCAGTATTTT. Encoded protein: CASSLSDSGTRDTQYF.

The chain has TRBV7-2 and TRBJ1-5; D is unresolved. This CDR3 is 13 amino acids long. Trimming left V 5 bases short and J 3 bases short, with 8 bases between. Germline V lookup: CDR1 SGHTA, CDR2 FQGNSA. The CDR3 sequence is CASSATLNQPQHF. For the CDR3, the DNA is TGTGCCAGCAGCGCAACTCTCAATCAGCCCCAGCATTTT.

The chain has TRBV10-1 and TRBJ2-3; 7 bases map to TRBD1. Germline CDR1 and CDR2: WNHNN and SYGVQD (reference sequence). The CDR3 sequence is 14 residues long. J lost 5 bases, V lost 8 bases, and 10 bases had no gene match. The CDR3 sequence is CASYITGAGDTQYF. DNA of the CDR3: TGCGCCAGCTATATAACAGGGGCTGGAGATACGCAGTATTTT.

V gene TRBV4-1 combines with J gene TRBJ2-1; a weak D match, TRBD2 (6 bases). The germline V gene has CDR1 MGHRA and CDR2 YSYEKL. This CDR3 region has 13 residues. Trimming pared 8 bases from V and 5 bases from J, leaving 13 bases between. The CDR3 DNA reads as TGCGCCAGCCGGGACTTCACCCACAATGAGCAGTTCTTC. Its translation is CASRDFTHNEQFF.

The chain combines TRBV13 with TRBJ1-4; 8 positions match TRBD1. The CDR3 has 15 amino acids. The germline V gene has CDR1 PRHDT and CDR2 FYEKMQ (reference sequence). After removal of 5 bases from V and 6 bases from J, the junction contained 8 bases not matched to a gene. This CDR3 is CASSRWTGFDEKLFF. The CDR3 nucleotides read TGTGCCAGCAGCCGATGGACAGGGTTTGATGAAAAACTGTTTTTT.

The chain uses TRBV19 and TRBJ1-5, with 7 positions matching TRBD1. This CDR3 contains 15 residues. V lost 5 bases, J lost 3 bases, and 7 bases stayed unmatched. The germline V gene encodes CDR1 LNHDA and CDR2 SQIVND (reference sequence). The CDR3 DNA reads as TGTGCCAGTAGTTCCCAGACAGGGAACAATCAGCCCCAGCATTTT. As protein: CASSSQTGNNQPQHF.

The V call is TRBV9, the J call TRBJ2-7, with 8 positions matching TRBD1. This CDR3 has 15 residues. Trimming at V came to 4 bases and at J to 6 bases, leaving 12 bases not matched to a gene. Germline CDR1 reads SGDLS; CDR2 reads YYNGEE. The CDR3 reads CASSSSPGQVFEQYF. CDR3 sequence (DNA): TGTGCCAGCAGCTCAAGCCCGGGACAGGTGTTCGAGCAGTACTTC.

This chain links TRBV30 with TRBJ2-3, with D perhaps TRBD1 (5 bases). The CDR3 contains 13 residues. Trimming left V 2 bases short and J 0 bases short, with 6 bases between. Germline loops: CDR1 GTSNPN, CDR2 SVGIG (reference sequence). As DNA, the CDR3 is TGTGCCTGGAGTAAGGGGAGCACAGATACGCAGTATTTT. Protein sequence: CAWSKGSTDTQYF.

There are a few counts of this clone. The chain couples TRBV27 to TRBJ1-5; D ambiguous. In germline, CDR1 is MNHEY, CDR2 SMNVEV (reference sequence). Trimming removed 0 bases from V and 9 bases from J, with 12 bases in between. This CDR3 is 14 amino acids long. The CDR3 loop is CASSLSAGETPQHF. The CDR3 bases are TGTGCCAGCAGTTTATCCGCGGGCGAAACGCCCCAGCATTTT.

This chain uses TRBV2 with TRBJ1-1, with 7 nucleotides matching TRBD1. The CDR3 runs to 13 residues. V was clipped by 4 bases and J by 9 bases; unmatched bases: 8. Germline assignment: CDR1 SNHLY and CDR2 FYNNEI. The chain's CDR3 is CASSGDLRGQAFF. The CDR3 coding sequence is TGTGCCAGCAGTGGGGACCTTAGGGGGCAAGCTTTCTTT.

The V gene is TRBV15, the J gene TRBJ1-6; D remains unclear. Trimming removed 4 bases at V and 2 bases at J, with 18 bases between. CDR1 and CDR2 from the germline V gene are LNHNV and YYDKDF (reference sequence). The CDR3 has 18 residues. The CDR3 bases are TGTGCCACCAGCATCGAGTCGGAGGTTAGGCCCTATAATTCACCCCTCCACTTT. This encodes CATSIESEVRPYNSPLHF.

The chain has TRBV9 and TRBJ1-1; D not certain. V was shortened by 3 bases and J by 1 base, with 25 bases between the two germline ends. From germline, CDR1 is SGDLS and CDR2 YYNGEE. The CDR3 is 19 residues long. DNA of the CDR3: TGTGCCAGCAGCGCCTTAACCGCGGCCCTTGAAAGTGGGAACACTGAAGCTTTCTTT. Its translation is CASSALTAALESGNTEAFF.